One sample yielded the 30 T cell receptor beta chains listed below, sequenced in a study of blood T cells in healthy people across ages. A J-beta primer mix and a sample-barcoded 5' primer were used in a second PCR of roughly 6 to 11 cycles. TCRdb reprocessed the 5' RACE reads via MiXCR and lists one record per CDR3 protein. Of 900,000 to 950,000 distinct CDR3 sequences listed, 25% to 35% are singletons. These data also formed part of another study, on T cells of mothers and their children.

The sample consisted of blood. These receptor sequences come from a woman in her 40s in good health.

The gene calls are TRBV27 and TRBJ1-5; D not certain. The germline V gene has CDR1 MNHEY and CDR2 SMNVEV (reference sequence). The V gene lost 5 bases and the J gene lost 0 bases, with 8 bases spanning the gap. The CDR3 sequence is 14 residues long. The CDR3 loop reads CASSPRYSNQPQHF. Here the CDR3 DNA reads TGTGCCAGCAGTCCCAGGTATAGCAATCAGCCCCAGCATTTT.

This clonotype has a count of ten or more. V and J are TRBV28 and TRBJ2-3; D call uncertain. The V gene's germline CDR1 is MDHEN and CDR2 SYDVKM. The CDR3 length is 11 residues. Trimming left V 7 bases short and J 6 bases short, with 8 bases between. The CDR3 region is CASKGLDTQYF. CDR3 DNA: TGTGCCAGCAAAGGGCTGGATACGCAGTATTTT.

There are a few counts of this clonotype. This sequence joins TRBV9 and TRBJ1-1, with D uncertain. The CDR3 covers 14 residues. Germline V gene data show CDR1 as SGDLS and CDR2 as YYNGEE. V lost 4 bases and J lost 3, with 13 bases in between. The CDR3: CASSPSGGHTEAFF. CDR3 sequence (DNA): TGTGCCAGCAGCCCCTCTGGCGGCCACACTGAAGCTTTCTTT.

For this clonotype: At one of its ends the junction is not consistent with the germline gene, which may arise from a read error. The chain employs TRBV27 and TRBJ2-6, with TRBD1 identical over 10 bases. The CDR3 extends over 17 amino acids. CDR1 MNHEY and CDR2 SMNVEV come from the germline V gene (reference sequence). CDR3 DNA sequence: TGTGCCGGCAGACCCGGGACAGGGGTGAGGGGGGCCAACGTCCTGACTTTC. Its translation is CAGRPGTGVRGANVLTF.

The V gene is TRBV4-3, the J gene TRBJ2-3, with D perhaps TRBD1 (6 bases). CDR1 LGHNA and CDR2 YSLEER come from the germline V gene. Trimming took off 0 bases at V and 2 bases at J, with 18 bases between the two ends. The CDR3 runs 18 residues. The CDR3: CASSQEQGALIYTDTQYF. CDR3 DNA sequence: TGCGCCAGCAGCCAAGAACAGGGTGCCTTAATTTACACAGATACGCAGTATTTT.

Ten or more counts support this clonotype. The J gene is TRBJ2-7, the V gene TRBV6-2 or TRBV6-3, with a weak D call TRBD1 (5 bases). The germline V gene has CDR1 MNHEY and CDR2 SVGEGT. CDR3 length: 13 residues. Deletions cut 3 bases from V and 4 bases from J, with 10 bases between. As DNA, the CDR3 is TGTGCCAGCAGTTATAGCAGGGCTTACGAGCAGTACTTC. As protein: CASSYSRAYEQYF.

V gene TRBV12-3 or TRBV12-4 combines with J gene TRBJ1-1; a possible D gene is TRBD1 (6 bases). V was clipped by 6 bases and J by 3 bases, with 20 bases between them. This CDR3 spans 16 amino acids. The CDR3 protein is CASSTSAWEGDTEAFF. The CDR3 DNA follows: TGTGCCAGCAGCACTAGTGCCTGGGAGGGGGACACTGAAGCTTTCTTT.

The rearrangement joins TRBV4-1 to TRBJ1-3, with a tentative D call TRBD1 (5 bases). The germline V gene has CDR1 MGHRA and CDR2 YSYEKL. Trimming stripped 3 bases from V and 9 bases from J, with 21 bases between. This CDR3 region has 16 residues. Written as DNA, the CDR3 is TGCGCCAGCAGCCAGGTCATCGGCAGACGGGGGTTCACCATATATTTT. Amino acid sequence: CASSQVIGRRGFTIYF.

This clonotype was counted ten times or more. The V gene is TRBV5-1, the J gene TRBJ1-4, with 7 positions matching TRBD1. V lost 4 bases and J lost 2; bases outside the gene matches: 2. The CDR3 covers 14 residues. The V gene's germline CDR1 is SGHRS and CDR2 YFSETQ. The CDR3 loop is CASSRGQTNEKLFF. The DNA for the CDR3 is TGCGCCAGCAGCCGGGGACAGACTAATGAAAAACTGTTTTTT.

The chain combines TRBV14 with TRBJ1-4, with a possible D match to TRBD1 (5 bases). Germline V gene sequence: CDR1 SGHDN, CDR2 FVKESK. With 1 base removed from V and 14 bases from J, the gap between germline ends came to 20 bases. CDR3 size: 15 residues. CDR3 sequence: CASSQVNIPHRSLFF. In DNA form, the CDR3 reads TGTGCCAGCAGCCAAGTCAACATCCCTCACAGGAGCCTGTTTTTT.

Worth noting for this clonotype: This could be a read error, since a much larger clone is one nucleotide away. The V gene is TRBV6-5, the J gene TRBJ1-2, with a weak D call TRBD1 (5 bases). Germline lookup yields CDR1 MNHEY and CDR2 SVGAGI. This CDR3 contains 14 residues. The CDR3 nucleotides are TGTACCAGCAGTTACTCAGGGACGAACTATGGCTACACCTTC. This gives the protein CTSSYSGTNYGYTF.

This clonotype was seen many times. The gene calls are TRBV3-1 and TRBJ2-3; D is ambiguous. The CDR3 runs 14 residues. Germline CDR1 is LGHDT and CDR2 is YNNKEL (reference sequence). The germline V and J ends were trimmed by 0 bases and 1 base, with 5 bases remaining between them. The CDR3 bases are TGTGCCAGCAGCCAAGACCCTGGCACAGATACGCAGTATTTT. Translating gives CASSQDPGTDTQYF.

This clonotype was observed a handful of times. V usage is TRBV7-2 and J usage is TRBJ1-1, with D maybe TRBD1 (5 bases). This CDR3 contains 16 residues. Germline V gene sequence: CDR1 SGHTA, CDR2 FQGNSA. V dropped 5 bases and J dropped 2 bases, with 18 bases sitting between them. CDR3 residues: CASSRTARTTNTEAFF. The CDR3 nucleotides read TGTGCCAGCAGCCGAACGGCGAGGACAACAAACACTGAAGCTTTCTTT.

This clonotype was counted only a few times. The V and J genes are TRBV12-3 or TRBV12-4 and TRBJ2-1, with 10 nucleotides matching TRBD2. The ends lost 6 bases at V and 4 bases at J; junction bases unmatched: 9. This CDR3 has 16 residues. The CDR3 DNA follows: TGTGCCAGCAGGAGCCCCGGGACTAGCGTATACAATGAGCAGTTCTTC. It yields the protein CASRSPGTSVYNEQFF.

This clonotype has more than one count but fewer than ten. The rearrangement joins TRBV20-1 to TRBJ1-6, with unresolved D. The CDR3 consists of 15 residues. V lost 1 base, J lost 7 bases, and 14 bases lay in between. The germline V gene has CDR1 DFQATT and CDR2 SNEGSKA (reference sequence). The CDR3 sequence: CSARVDWKGNSPLHF. CDR3 DNA sequence: TGCAGTGCTAGAGTCGACTGGAAAGGGAATTCACCCCTCCACTTT.

This clonotype appeared a few times. J is TRBJ1-2 and V is TRBV19; 7 bases agree with TRBD1. From germline, CDR1 is LNHDA and CDR2 SQIVND (reference sequence). J lost 6 bases, V lost 6 bases, and 10 bases had no gene match. The CDR3 loop spans 14 amino acids. DNA for the CDR3: TGTGCCAGTAGGACCGGGACAGAATCCGATGGCTACACCTTC. The encoded protein is CASRTGTESDGYTF.

This clonotype showed up many times. This chain uses TRBV7-2 with TRBJ2-4; D assignment may be TRBD1 or TRBD2 (7 bases each). The V and J ends lost 5 bases and 8 bases respectively, with 16 bases between them. CDR1 and CDR2 (germline): SGHTA, FQGNSA. The CDR3 totals 14 residues. The CDR3 DNA sequence: TGTGCCAGCAGCCCCCACCAGGGGGGGTACATTCAGTACTTC. Protein product: CASSPHQGGYIQYF.

The gene calls are TRBV18 and TRBJ1-1; D is perhaps TRBD1 (5 bases). Germline V gene data show CDR1 as KGHSH and CDR2 as LQKENI. CDR3 length: 14 residues. Trimming took 3 bases from V and 6 from J, leaving 14 bases between them. The CDR3 protein is CASSPIQEDPEAFF. DNA of the CDR3: TGTGCCAGCTCACCTATACAGGAGGACCCTGAAGCTTTCTTT.

Worth noting for this clonotype: The germline gene is not matched at one end of the junction; a read error may be the cause. V gene TRBV27 combines with J gene TRBJ2-5; a weak D match, TRBD1 (7 bases). The CDR3 has 12 residues. Germline loops: CDR1 MNHEY, CDR2 SMNVEV (reference sequence). The chain's CDR3 is CVSSPGGETQYF. Here the CDR3 DNA reads TGTGTCAGCAGCCCAGGGGGGGAGACCCAGTACTTC.

This clonotype has at least ten counts. This chain joins TRBV9 and TRBJ2-5; D remains ambiguous. Germline values: CDR1 SGDLS, CDR2 YYNGEE. The CDR3 is 16 residues long. Trimming took off 4 bases at V and 2 bases at J, with 18 bases between the two ends. CDR3 sequence (DNA): TGTGCCAGCAGCCGATCGGGCAGCCCGATACAAGAGACCCAGTACTTC. The encoded protein is CASSRSGSPIQETQYF.

The gene calls are TRBV3-1 and TRBJ2-3; TRBD2 aligns across 8 bases. Germline V gives CDR1 LGHDT, CDR2 YNNKEL (reference sequence). CDR3 length equals 15 residues. Unmatched junction bases numbered 5, after V lost 0 bases and J lost 6 bases. The CDR3 here is CASSQESGGMDTQYF. In DNA, the CDR3 is TGTGCCAGCAGCCAAGAGTCGGGGGGGATGGATACGCAGTATTTT.

The chain combines TRBV6-6 with TRBJ2-3; TRBD2 matches 8 bases. The CDR3 spans 13 residues. V dropped 10 bases and J dropped 2; count of bases not matched to a gene: 5. The germline V gene encodes CDR1 MNHNY and CDR2 SVGAGI (reference sequence). The CDR3 spells CATGGDYTDTQYF. DNA for the CDR3: TGTGCCACCGGGGGGGATTACACAGATACGCAGTATTTT.

This clonotype occurred many times. V gene TRBV20-1 combines with J gene TRBJ2-7; 7 positions agree with TRBD1. From germline, CDR1 is DFQATT and CDR2 SNEGSKA (reference sequence). J lost 1 base, V lost 3 bases, and 6 bases had no gene match. The CDR3 has 14 residues. This CDR3 is CSARETGASYEQYF. CDR3 nucleotides: TGCAGTGCTAGGGAAACAGGGGCATCCTACGAGCAGTACTTC.

This chain joins TRBV19 and TRBJ2-5; no clear D gene. The ends were cut back, 4 bases at V and 3 bases at J, with 9 bases in the middle. This CDR3 is 13 amino acids long. The germline gives CDR1 LNHDA, CDR2 SQIVND (reference sequence). CDR3 residues: CASSRASKETQYF. CDR3 bases: TGTGCCAGTAGTAGGGCGTCGAAAGAGACCCAGTACTTC.

This clonotype was detected only a few times. The chain combines TRBV7-2 with TRBJ2-1; D not resolved. Looked up from germline, CDR1 is SGHTA and CDR2 is FQGNSA. Trimming stripped 5 bases from V and 6 bases from J, with 8 bases between. The CDR3 extends over 12 amino acids. CDR3 sequence reads: CASSVWLNEQFF. DNA of the CDR3: TGTGCCAGCAGCGTATGGCTCAATGAGCAGTTCTTC.

This sequence joins TRBV5-1 and TRBJ2-3; TRBD1 matches at 9 bases. V dropped 6 bases and J dropped 5; count of bases not matched to a gene: 4. CDR1 is SGHRS, CDR2 YFSETQ, per germline. The CDR3 is 13 amino acids. DNA of the CDR3: TGCGCCAGCATTCTGGACAGGGGAGATACGCAGTATTTT. It translates to CASILDRGDTQYF.

The V and J genes are TRBV7-9 and TRBJ2-2; 12 bases fit TRBD2. V lost 7 bases and J lost 6; bases outside the gene matches: 6. In germline, CDR1 is SEHNR, CDR2 FQNEAQ (reference sequence). There are 15 residues in the CDR3. This chain's CDR3 is CASIRLAGGPGELFF. CDR3 DNA sequence: TGTGCCAGCATCCGCCTAGCGGGGGGGCCCGGGGAGCTGTTTTTT.

This clonotype showed up just a few times. The rearrangement uses TRBV12-3 or TRBV12-4 and TRBJ1-2, with 9 bases lining up with TRBD1. This CDR3 is 15 amino acids long. V lost 5 bases and J lost 7; bases outside the gene matches: 11. The CDR3: CASSTTLGQGGGYTF. Written as DNA, the CDR3 is TGTGCCAGCAGTACCACCCTGGGACAGGGAGGTGGCTACACCTTC.

This clonotype was counted between two and nine times. This rearrangement joins TRBV27 to TRBJ2-5, with 7 nucleotides matching TRBD1. V trimming: 5 bases; J trimming: 5 bases; junction bases outside the gene matches: 17. The CDR3 has 17 residues. From germline, CDR1 is MNHEY and CDR2 SMNVEV (reference sequence). CDR3 in amino acids: CASSPEIPRTGPETQYF. CDR3 DNA sequence: TGTGCCAGCAGTCCAGAGATACCACGGACAGGCCCCGAGACCCAGTACTTC.

This clonotype appeared a few times. The V gene is TRBV10-3, the J gene TRBJ2-3; 8 positions agree with TRBD1. Germline values: CDR1 ENHRY, CDR2 SYGVKD. CDR3 length equals 16 residues. Trimming took 3 bases from V and 2 from J; bases not matched to a gene: 7. The CDR3 protein is CAISEAGGPSTDTQYF. The CDR3 region has the DNA TGTGCCATCAGTGAAGCAGGGGGCCCTTCCACAGATACGCAGTATTTT.